A single sample gave rise to the 19 T cell receptor beta chains below, sequenced in a study of shared clonotypes between healthy human individuals (dated by TCRdb to 2018 to 2021). Library preparation used the immunoSEQ multiplex PCR assay. As stored in TCRdb, this immuneACCESS dataset retains in-frame rearrangements with V and J assigned. A fraction of the clones does not appear; measured against another copy, unresolved V genes explain less than half of the discrepancy, and the remainder lacks a known reason. The sample yields roughly 2.5 million clones; 85% to 95% were counted once. Jointly, the top ten make up 0.13% to 0.15% of the sample. Input material: naive CD4+ T cells sorted from blood. Reading the label with the study, this specimen's cell subset or site is: CD45RA+ positively selected. Every receptor here comes from a man aged 18 to 35 in good health.

Only one count was recorded for this clone. The chain employs TRBV18 and TRBJ2-7; D may be TRBD2 (5 bases). Germline V lookup: CDR1 KGHSH, CDR2 LQKENI. Trimming shortened V by 2 bases and J by 5 bases, and 13 bases separated the two germline ends. This CDR3 has 14 residues. DNA of the CDR3: TGTGCCAGCTCACCATTTTCATCGGAGGACGAGCAGTACTTC. This codes for CASSPFSSEDEQYF.

The rearrangement uses TRBV2 and TRBJ1-4; no definite D call. Germline CDR1 is SNHLY and CDR2 is FYNNEI. CDR3 length equals 13 residues. Trimming pared 9 bases from V and 4 bases from J, leaving 12 bases between. DNA of the CDR3: TGTGCCAGTGCCAGCTTCATTAATGAAAAACTGTTTTTT. Amino acids: CASASFINEKLFF.

This chain connects TRBV5-5 to TRBJ2-5; no reliable D call. This CDR3 is built from 14 residues. V lost 0 bases and J lost 2, with 8 bases in between. CDR1 SGHKS and CDR2 YYEKEE come from the germline V gene (reference sequence). Written as DNA, the CDR3 is TGTGCCAGCAGCTTGGGGCAGCTACAAGAGACCCAGTACTTC. Translated, it gives CASSLGQLQETQYF.

The chain is built from TRBV6-5 and TRBJ2-2; D unclear. Trimming stripped 7 bases from V and 0 bases from J, with 12 bases between. This CDR3 is built from 15 residues. Looked up from germline, CDR1 is MNHEY and CDR2 is SVGAGI. As DNA, the CDR3 is TGTGCCAGCACCCGGAGCACTGCGAACACCGGGGAGCTGTTTTTT. This gives the protein CASTRSTANTGELFF.

The rearrangement joins TRBV20-1 to TRBJ1-2; D possibly corresponds to TRBD1 (5 bases). Germline V gives CDR1 DFQATT, CDR2 SNEGSKA (reference sequence). The CDR3 runs to 8 residues. The chain's CDR3 is CARDGYTF. The CDR3 nucleotides read TGCGCCAGGGACGGCTACACCTTC.

The chain couples TRBV7-8 to TRBJ1-1; D gene uncertain. V was cut by 1 base and J by 1 base, with 4 bases left in between. The CDR3 consists of 13 residues. Germline CDR1 and CDR2: SGHVS and FQNEAQ. CDR3 protein: CASSLDKNTEAFF. The CDR3 nucleotides read TGTGCCAGCAGCTTAGACAAGAACACTGAAGCTTTCTTT.

The chain joins TRBV5-4 to TRBJ2-3; 11 nucleotides align to TRBD2. V gave up 4 bases and J gave up 0 bases; unmatched junction bases: 13. Germline V gives CDR1 SGHNT, CDR2 YYREEE (reference sequence). The CDR3 loop spans 19 amino acids. CDR3 residues: CASSPIPPGLAASTDTQYF. Written as DNA, the CDR3 is TGTGCCAGCAGCCCTATCCCCCCGGGACTAGCGGCTAGCACAGATACGCAGTATTTT.

This clone was seen just once. The chain has TRBV5-1 and TRBJ1-4; possible D gene TRBD1, 6 bases. The ends were cut back, 4 bases at V and 6 bases at J, with 22 bases in the middle. The length of the CDR3 is 17 residues. Germline CDR1 reads SGHRS; CDR2 reads YFSETQ. Written as DNA, the CDR3 is TGCGCCAGCAGCCGACTAGCCAGGGGAGGAGTTGATGAAAAACTGTTTTTT. It translates to CASSRLARGGVDEKLFF.

This chain links TRBV5-4 with TRBJ2-3, with no clear D. The CDR3 has 12 amino acids. Trimming took off 1 base at V and 4 bases at J, with 4 bases between the two ends. CDR1 is SGHNT and CDR2 is YYREEE in the germline V gene (reference sequence). The CDR3 sequence is CASSLTSDTQYF. DNA of the CDR3: TGTGCCAGCAGCTTGACCTCAGATACGCAGTATTTT.

The chain carries TRBV10-2 and TRBJ1-2, with D hard to call. The CDR3 spans 12 residues. Germline V gene sequence: CDR1 WSHSY, CDR2 SAAADI. The V gene lost 3 bases and the J gene lost 1 base, with 3 bases spanning the gap. The CDR3 nucleotides are TGCGCCAGCAGTGATAATAACTATGGCTACACCTTC. It is translated as CASSDNNYGYTF.

The chain carries TRBV6-5 and TRBJ2-7, with a weak D call TRBD2 (6 bases). The CDR3 is 12 residues long. CDR1 MNHEY and CDR2 SVGAGI come from the germline V gene. Trimming took 8 bases from V and 3 from J, leaving 11 bases between them. The CDR3 DNA follows: TGTGCCAGCGGGACGGGGGTCTACGAGCAGTACTTC. This sequence encodes CASGTGVYEQYF.

The chain combines TRBV2 with TRBJ2-3; TRBD2 might be the D (6 bases). The CDR3 totals 16 residues. Trimming removed 2 bases from V and 0 bases from J, with 12 bases in between. Germline-derived CDR1 and CDR2 are SNHLY and FYNNEI. The DNA for the CDR3 is TGTGCCAGCAGTGAAACTAGCATTACTAGCACAGATACGCAGTATTTT. Translating it yields CASSETSITSTDTQYF.

This chain uses TRBV19 with TRBJ1-1; D might be TRBD1 (5 bases). CDR1 LNHDA and CDR2 SQIVND come from the germline V gene (reference sequence). The CDR3 has 15 amino acids. V was clipped by 10 bases and J by 5 bases, with 23 bases between them. The chain's CDR3 is CATLTGELGGTEAFF. The CDR3 DNA reads TGTGCCACTCTCACGGGGGAGTTGGGGGGAACTGAAGCTTTCTTT.

The V call is TRBV10-3, the J call TRBJ2-6; TRBD1 might be the D (6 bases). Germline V gene data show CDR1 as ENHRY and CDR2 as SYGVKD. Trimming removed 0 bases from V and 2 bases from J, with 14 bases in between. The CDR3 length is 18 residues. CDR3 residues: CAISESGRGGTGANVLTF. The DNA of the CDR3 is TGTGCCATCAGTGAGTCGGGGAGAGGGGGTACTGGGGCCAACGTCCTGACTTTC.

This rearrangement joins TRBV5-1 to TRBJ1-1, with 9 nucleotides matching TRBD1. Germline lookup yields CDR1 SGHRS and CDR2 YFSETQ. The CDR3 runs 15 residues. The V and J ends lost 0 bases and 3 bases, in that order; junction bases with no gene match: 3. The CDR3 nucleotides are TGCGCCAGCAGCTTGGTGGGACAGGGCTACACTGAAGCTTTCTTT. It yields the protein CASSLVGQGYTEAFF. Filled out from reference TRBV5-1 and TRBJ1-1, the complete variable domain reads KAGVTQTPRYLIKTRGQQVTLSCSPISGHRSVSWYQQTPGQGLQFLFEYFSETQRNKGNFPGRFSGRQFSNSRSEMNVSTLELGDSALYLCASSLVGQGYTEAFFGQGTRLTVV.

Regarding this clone: This specimen includes other DNA sequences encoding the same CDR3. V usage is TRBV30 and J usage is TRBJ2-3, with D uncertain. Germline V gives CDR1 GTSNPN, CDR2 SVGIG (reference sequence). Trimming removed 0 bases from V and 2 bases from J, with 6 bases in between. The CDR3 sequence is 13 residues long. DNA for the CDR3: TGTGCCTGGAGTGTACGGACCACAGATACGCAGTATTTT. It specifies CAWSVRTTDTQYF.

This chain joins TRBV5-8 and TRBJ2-5; 8 positions agree with TRBD1. V lost 3 bases to trimming and J lost 5 bases; unmatched junction nucleotides: 9. Germline CDR1 and CDR2: SGHTS and YDEGEE. CDR3 length: 15 residues. CDR3 region: CASSSTGQGAETQYF. The CDR3, as DNA: TGTGCCAGCAGCTCCACCGGACAGGGTGCGGAGACCCAGTACTTC.

On this clone: Other DNA sequences in the sample encode the same CDR3. This rearrangement joins TRBV9 to TRBJ2-3; D is undetermined. Per germline, CDR1 SGDLS and CDR2 YYNGEE. CDR3 size: 12 residues. The ends were cut back, 2 bases at V and 1 base at J, with 2 bases in the middle. CDR3 nucleotide sequence: TGTGCCAGCAGCGTGGGCACAGATACGCAGTATTTT. Amino acids: CASSVGTDTQYF. Full variable domain (rest looked up from reference TRBV9 and TRBJ2-3): DSGVTQTPKHLITATGQRVTLRCSPRSGDLSVYWYQQSLDQGLQFLIQYYNGEERAKGNILERFSAQQFPDLHSELNLSSLELGDSALYFCASSVGTDTQYFGPGTRLTVL.

This chain uses TRBV30 with TRBJ1-2, with D uncertain. Trimming left V 6 bases short and J 5 bases short, with 7 bases between. The CDR3 spans 10 residues. Per the germline V gene, CDR1 is GTSNPN and CDR2 is SVGIG (reference sequence). DNA for the CDR3: TGTGCCTGCCGTGTATATGGCTACACCTTC. Encoded protein: CACRVYGYTF.